Detailed here is one T cell receptor (beta chain). Antigen specificity is unknown. The entry originates in a study of CXCR3-negative and CXCR3-positive naive CD8 T cells. Study details: Every library held about 1.5 +/- 0.3 million TRB reads, and the total came to roughly 140 million. Study-level points and caveats: CXCR3-positive naive cells carried more hydrophobic TRB CDR3s than CXCR3-negative ones. Memory CD8+ T cell repertoires were far less diverse than both naive subsets. TCR strength was inferred from TRB CDR3 properties, while surface CD5 was comparable between naive subsets.

The CDR3 has 13 amino acids. Per the germline V gene, CDR1 is SGHDT and CDR2 is YYEEEE. UMI-labeled 5' RACE yielded the TRB cDNA libraries. For each CDR3 protein, TCRdb gives one entry from its re-call of the 5' RACE reads, without DNA. In total, the table holds about 110,000 distinct CDR3 sequences. Sequenced material: naive CXCR3+ CD8+ T cells from blood. Described subset: CD45RO-CCR7+CD27+CD95- naive CD8+ T cells expressing CXCR3 (TNR3+). The receptor's source is a human donor in good health. Some clones in this sample may be carry-over from other donors' samples. J is TRBJ2-1 and V is TRBV5-6; TCRdb selects TRBD1, and the lack of DNA leaves this call unchecked. CDR3 amino acids: CASSSGTTNEQFF.